This T cell receptor beta chain was sequenced for a study of response to subunit inactivated influenza vaccine (dated by TCRdb to 2016 to 2019). About the full investigation: Deep quantitative T cell receptor repertoire profiling was used in the study to track responses to a trivalent subunit inactivated influenza vaccine.

Receptors were amplified or captured by RT-PCR. Sequencing was performed on an Illumina HiSeq 2500. TCRdb reran the public reads through fastp at Q25 and MiXCR, keeping productive beta chains. Every CDR3 protein is listed once, alongside the most common genes and DNA of its rows. In all, the sample holds hundreds of thousands of distinct CDR3 sequences, and less than 10% of those were seen once. Together, the top ten hold 10% to 15% of the sample. This clonotype was seen a few times. Which antigen it targets is not known. One base away there is no much larger clone; base qualities are not given. Study-wide conclusions, independent of this receptor: The authors suggested that each seasonal influenza vaccination may recruit only a limited number of new T cells.

The sample consisted of PBMCs from blood, taken less than 30 months after vaccination. This TCR came from a man in his fifties or sixties who received an inactivated influenza vaccine. Donor details come from another sample of the same person, matched by shared clones.

The CDR3 sequence is CASIRSGDMNTEAFF. The sequence in DNA is TGTGCCAGCATTCGGTCAGGGGATATGAACACTGAAGCTTTCTTT. The receptor chain draws on TRBV6-1 and TRBJ1-1; the D region possibly corresponds to TRBD1 (6 bases align). The CDR3 sequence holds 15 residues, the cysteine and phenylalanine included. This entry keeps only the CDR3 DNA: 45 bases, framed from base 1. CDR1 and CDR2 are drawn from the germline V gene: MNHNS, SASEGT. Trimming takes 7 bases from V and 0 bases from J, and the germline ends sit 15 bases apart.